This entry concerns a single T cell receptor (beta chain). Its antigen is still unknown. The sample comes from a study of cytomegalovirus exposure and HLA in healthy donors. Study details: The study placed 80% to 90% of its 398 genotyped donors in the Caucasian-associated ancestry cluster.

Overall study findings and caveats: In an earlier analysis, productive rearrangement rates for most beta V segments clustered near 90% or 30%.

The study ran its PCR with 60 Vbeta and 13 Jbeta primers. The assay was immunoSEQ multiplex PCR, and TCRdb's table has in-frame clones only and misses some. The sample lists some 130,000 clones; roughly 72% were seen once. Input material: PBMCs. The TCR sequence derives from a male donor in good health and CMV-seronegative.

Here the CDR3 DNA reads TGTGCCAGCAGCTTAGGTCCTTCGGGGGGGCGCGCACCTTTCTTT. This translates into CASSLGPSGGRAPFF. The V and J genes are TRBV7-2 and TRBJ1-1; D possibly corresponds to TRBD1 (6 bases). The V gene's germline CDR1 is SGHTA and CDR2 FQGNSA. This CDR3 has 15 residues. The germline V and J ends were trimmed by 1 base and 12 bases, with 21 bases remaining between them.